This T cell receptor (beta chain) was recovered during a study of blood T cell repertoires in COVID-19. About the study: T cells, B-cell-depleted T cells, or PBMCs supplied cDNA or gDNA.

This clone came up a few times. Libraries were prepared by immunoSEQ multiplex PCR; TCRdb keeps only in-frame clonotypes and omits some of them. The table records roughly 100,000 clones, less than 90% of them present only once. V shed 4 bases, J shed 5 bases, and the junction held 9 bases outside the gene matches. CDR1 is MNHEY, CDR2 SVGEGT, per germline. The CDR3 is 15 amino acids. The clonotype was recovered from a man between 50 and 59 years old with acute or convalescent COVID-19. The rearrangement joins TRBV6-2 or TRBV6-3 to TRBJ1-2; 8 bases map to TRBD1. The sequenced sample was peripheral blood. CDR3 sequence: CASSSSGTGSYGYTF. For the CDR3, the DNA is TGTGCCAGCAGTTCCTCGGGGACAGGAAGTTATGGCTACACCTTC.